The present TCR beta chain was sequenced within a study of T cell responses to AZD1222 COVID-19 vaccine. The germline gives CDR1 SEHNR, CDR2 FQNEAQ (reference sequence). V shed 5 bases and J shed 5 bases, with 9 bases lying between them. The CDR3 consists of 13 residues. Recipients boosted at about 4 weeks or about 12 weeks are pooled. Only in-frame clones appear in the TCRdb table, and some are missing; sequencing was by immunoSEQ multiplex PCR. The table has 150,000 to 200,000 clones, about 93% seen once; the top ten hold about 1.9%. Broader study findings: Females outnumbered males among donors, who were mostly white British; clonal diversity was possibly underestimated.

On this clone itself: Its antigen is still unknown.

The starting material was peripheral blood, obtained 28 days after the second AZD1222 dose. The J gene is TRBJ2-2, the V gene TRBV7-9, with D hard to call. The sequence was collected from an adult who received the AZD1222 COVID-19 vaccine. The CDR3 here is CASSQQVTGELFF. CDR3 sequence (DNA): TGTGCCAGCAGCCAACAAGTGACCGGGGAGCTGTTTTTT.